Following are 27 T cell receptor beta chains from one sample sequenced in a study of T cells expressing NK-cell markers (dated by TCRdb to about 2020). Library method: 5' RACE. TCRdb shows the sequencer as Illumina HiSeq 2000. Based on TCRdb reprocessing of the reads, there is one entry per CDR3 protein sequence, and DNA is missing. The data table for this sample lists some 150,000 distinct CDR3 sequences. The ten largest clones represent more than 35% of the sample. Sequences were obtained from blood T cells: a sorted CD56 or NKG2C T cell subset, CD4+ or CD8+ T cells, or bulk PBMC T cells (not recorded which). The receptors stem from a woman aged 50 to 60 in good health. Donor details come from another sample of the same person, matched by shared clones.

The chain employs TRBV6-1 and TRBJ2-1; TCRdb's D gene call, TRBD2, goes unchecked for lack of DNA. Per the germline V gene, CDR1 is MNHNS and CDR2 is SASEGT. There are 17 residues in the CDR3. CDR3 sequence reads: CASSDGLAGTAGDEQFF.

The chain links TRBV20-1 to TRBJ2-1; checking the TCRdb D call of TRBD2 is not possible without DNA. The CDR3 runs 14 residues. CDR1 and CDR2 (germline): DFQATT, SNEGSKA (reference sequence). The CDR3 protein is CSARSSGGYNEQFF.

The chain combines TRBV11-2 with TRBJ2-3; TCRdb's assignment of TRBD2 cannot be checked, as there is no DNA. Germline V gene data show CDR1 as SGHAT and CDR2 as FQNNGV. CDR3 length equals 17 residues. This CDR3 reads CASSFGETSGSTDTQYF.

This CDR3 is CSARDPTSGRFPRLDPYNEQFF. The chain employs TRBV20-1 and TRBJ2-1; with no DNA, the TCRdb D assignment of TRBD2 cannot be verified. Germline CDR1 and CDR2: DFQATT and SNEGSKA (reference sequence). This CDR3 has 22 amino acids.

V usage is TRBV19 and J usage is TRBJ2-1; TCRdb calls TRBD1, which cannot be checked without DNA. From germline, CDR1 is LNHDA and CDR2 SQIVND (reference sequence). CDR3 length: 11 amino acids. The CDR3 sequence is CATVLGGEQFF.

The chain couples TRBV14 to TRBJ2-1; the TCRdb call, TRBD2, lacks DNA for checking. Germline CDR1 and CDR2: SGHDN and FVKESK. The CDR3 totals 16 residues. The CDR3 region is CASSQRLAGGNNEQFF.

The chain links TRBV12-3 or TRBV12-4 to TRBJ1-1. The CDR3 contains 13 residues. This CDR3 is CASSLDGRTEAFF.

The J gene is TRBJ2-2, the V gene TRBV10-3; there is no DNA to check the TCRdb D call of TRBD2. The CDR3 contains 15 residues. Germline assignment: CDR1 ENHRY and CDR2 SYGVKD. CDR3 amino acids: CAISESAGRTGELFF.

V usage is TRBV7-8 and J usage is TRBJ1-2; TCRdb picks TRBD1, but there is no DNA to check that call. Germline V gene data show CDR1 as SGHVS and CDR2 as FQNEAQ. CDR3 length: 16 amino acids. CDR3: CASSLGGQGSDYGYTF.

The chain is built from TRBV5-1 and TRBJ2-1; TCRdb gives TRBD2 as the D gene, but with no DNA this cannot be confirmed. CDR3 length: 14 amino acids. Looked up from germline, CDR1 is SGHRS and CDR2 is YFSETQ. CDR3 protein: CASSWGGTSNEQFF. The whole variable domain, filled in from reference TRBV5-1 and TRBJ2-1, reads KAGVTQTPRYLIKTRGQQVTLSCSPISGHRSVSWYQQTPGQGLQFLFEYFSETQRNKGNFPGRFSGRQFSNSRSEMNVSTLELGDSALYLCASSWGGTSNEQFFGPGTRLTVL.

The rearrangement joins TRBV11-2 to TRBJ2-1; TCRdb reports TRBD1, a call that lacks DNA to check it against. CDR1 and CDR2 (germline): SGHAT, FQNNGV. This CDR3 spans 12 amino acids. The CDR3 loop reads CASSPGNGEQFF.

The CDR3: CASTHSGNYEQYF. The chain is built from TRBV27 and TRBJ2-7; TCRdb selects TRBD2, and the lack of DNA leaves this call unchecked. This CDR3 is built from 13 residues. CDR1 is MNHEY and CDR2 is SMNVEV in the germline V gene (reference sequence).

The chain recombines TRBV12-3 or TRBV12-4 with TRBJ2-1; without DNA, the TCRdb call of TRBD1 cannot be checked. The CDR3 length is 13 residues. CDR3 amino acids: CASSQTRQNEQFF.

The chain couples TRBV27 to TRBJ2-1. Germline CDR1 reads MNHEY; CDR2 reads SMNVEV (reference sequence). This CDR3 has 14 amino acids. This CDR3 reads CASSNGRAYNEQFF.

The chain recombines TRBV7-9 with TRBJ2-1; no DNA is available, so the TRBD2 call from TCRdb remains unchecked. The V gene's germline CDR1 is SEHNR and CDR2 FQNEAQ (reference sequence). The CDR3 is 16 amino acids. CDR3 sequence reads: CASNLLVSGRANEQFF.

The V call is TRBV24-1, the J call TRBJ2-1; TCRdb's D call of TRBD2 is untestable without DNA. This CDR3 has 16 residues. The V gene's germline CDR1 is KGHDR and CDR2 SFDVKD. The CDR3 sequence: CATSDLHSGKTYEQFF.

The chain carries TRBV27 and TRBJ2-1; the TCRdb call, TRBD1, lacks DNA for checking. CDR1 MNHEY and CDR2 SMNVEV come from the germline V gene (reference sequence). The length of the CDR3 is 15 residues. The CDR3 spells CASSLGQGTYNEQFF.

This rearrangement joins TRBV25-1 to TRBJ2-7; TCRdb calls TRBD1, which cannot be checked without DNA. CDR3 length: 13 amino acids. Looked up from germline, CDR1 is MGHDK and CDR2 is SYGVNS. The chain's CDR3 is CASSGDSFYEQYF.

This CDR3 is CASSQDRGQETQYF. The rearrangement links TRBV12-3 or TRBV12-4 to TRBJ2-5; TCRdb selects TRBD1, and the lack of DNA leaves this call unchecked. The CDR3 consists of 14 residues.

The chain recombines TRBV12-3 or TRBV12-4 with TRBJ1-2; the TCRdb D gene call, TRBD1, has no DNA to confirm it. This CDR3 contains 14 residues. CDR3 amino acids: CASRYQGSDYGYTF.

The rearrangement links TRBV19 to TRBJ2-1; TCRdb lists TRBD2, though no DNA is available to test this call. This CDR3 is built from 16 residues. Germline loops: CDR1 LNHDA, CDR2 SQIVND (reference sequence). The chain's CDR3 is CASSIDLAGSYNEQFF.

V is TRBV29-1 and J is TRBJ2-1; lacking DNA, the TRBD1 call made by TCRdb goes unchecked. Germline-derived CDR1 and CDR2 are SQVTM and ANQGSEA. The CDR3 runs 14 residues. CDR3 amino acids: CSVEIRGRLNEQFF.

The rearrangement uses TRBV11-3 and TRBJ2-1; TCRdb proposes TRBD1, but this gene call is untestable without DNA. Germline V gives CDR1 SGHNT, CDR2 YENEEA. The CDR3 is 11 residues long. The CDR3 here is CASRAGDEQFF.

The CDR3 is CASSLIGADAGYGYTF. The chain combines TRBV27 with TRBJ1-2. Germline V gene lookup returns CDR1 MNHEY and CDR2 SMNVEV (reference sequence). The CDR3 runs to 16 residues.

The V gene is TRBV4-1, the J gene TRBJ2-2; lacking DNA, the TRBD1 call made by TCRdb goes unchecked. The CDR3 is 17 residues long. The V gene's germline CDR1 is MGHRA and CDR2 YSYEKL. CDR3 loop: CASSHPHGGRGTGELFF.

This chain connects TRBV20-1 to TRBJ1-2. The CDR3 totals 13 residues. Germline CDR1 is DFQATT and CDR2 is SNEGSKA (reference sequence). The CDR3 sequence is CSARVQGPYGYTF.

The genes are TRBV9 and TRBJ2-1; TCRdb's D call, TRBD1, is unchecked because there is no DNA. Germline V gene lookup returns CDR1 SGDLS and CDR2 YYNGEE. The CDR3 is 15 amino acids. CDR3 protein: CASSPRELLDNEQFF.